This TCR beta chain stems from a study of response to subunit inactivated influenza vaccine. This clonotype has a handful of counts. MiXCR, run by TCRdb on the RT-PCR reads, gives a single entry per CDR3 protein. Here the sample spans under 200,000 distinct CDR3 sequences, around a tenth being singletons. CDR1 is LGHNA and CDR2 is YSLEER in the germline V gene. CDR3 length equals 14 residues. The V and J ends lost 2 bases and 7 bases respectively, with 14 bases between them. This TCR was recovered from a man between 50 and 70 years old who received an inactivated influenza vaccine. The chain combines TRBV4-3 with TRBJ2-5, with D perhaps TRBD2 (5 bases). The material was CD8+ T cells sorted from PBMCs, obtained roughly 24 months after vaccination. The DNA for the CDR3 is TGCGCCAGCAGCCAAAGTTCGGTCGGAGGGACCCAGTACTTC. Its protein product is CASSQSSVGGTQYF.